Listed below are T cell receptor beta chains from one sample, sequenced in a study of naive CD8 T cells in extremely preterm neonates. Assay: immunoSEQ multiplex PCR; the TCRdb copy retains only in-frame clones and omits some. This table has about 7,000 clones, 95% to 98% appearing once. Sample: naive CD8+ T cells from blood. These receptors all stem from a human donor in good health. CDR3s include the opening cysteine and the closing phenylalanine or tryptophan. D genes are given only for firm matches.

J,V,D,length,DNA,CDR3
TRBJ2-7,TRBV5-1,-,13,TGCGCCAGCAGGGACAATTCCGTCTACGAGCAGTACTTC,CASRDNSVYEQYF
TRBJ2-7,TRBV7-6,-,13,TGTGCCAGCAGCCGGACAGTCAGCTACGAGCAGTACTTC,CASSRTVSYEQYF
TRBJ2-6,TRBV27,TRBD1,16,TGTGCCAGCAGCTATACAGGGGGGACTGGGGCCAACGTCCTGACTTTC,CASSYTGGTGANVLTF
TRBJ2-1,TRBV19,TRBD2,18,TGTGCCAGTAGTATCTTCGGGACTAGTAAATTGTCCTACAATGAGCAGTTCTTC,CASSIFGTSKLSYNEQFF
TRBJ1-1,TRBV6-5,TRBD1,14,TGTGCCAGCAGTTACTCGGGACAGTTCACTGAAGCTTTCTTT,CASSYSGQFTEAFF
TRBJ2-1,TRBV5-6,-,12,TGTGCCAGCAGCTTGGCCGGAGATGAGCAGTTCTTC,CASSLAGDEQFF
TRBJ1-1,TRBV7-3,TRBD1,13,TGTGCCAGCAGCCCGACAGGGTACACTGAAGCTTTCTTT,CASSPTGYTEAFF
TRBJ1-1,TRBV9,-,14,TGTGCCAGCAGCCTTGGGCAGGGAAGGACTGAAGCTTTCTTT,CASSLGQGRTEAFF
TRBJ2-1,TRBV5-6,TRBD2,15,TGTGCCAGCAGCTTGGGCGGGGGGGCCTACAATGAGCAGTTCTTC,CASSLGGGAYNEQFF
TRBJ1-2,TRBV28,TRBD1,14,TGTGCCAGCAGTGGGACAGCCCGCTACTATGGCTACACCTTC,CASSGTARYYGYTF
TRBJ1-1,TRBV10-3,-,12,TGTGCCATCAGTGAGTCGCAGATTGAAGCTTTCTTT,CAISESQIEAFF
TRBJ1-2,TRBV10-1,-,9,TGCGCCAGACCGGGGGGCTACACCTTC,CARPGGYTF
TRBJ2-3,TRBV6-5,TRBD2,13,TGTGCCAGCAGACCCCCCCTAGCGGCGAAAGAGTATTTT,CASRPPLAAKEYF
TRBJ2-1,TRBV11-2,TRBD1,16,TGTGCCAGCAGCCTCAACCGGGACAGGGGGCTCTATGAGCAGTTCTTC,CASSLNRDRGLYEQFF
TRBJ2-4,TRBV21-1,-,19,TGTGCCAGCAGCAATGTGGGCTTGGAAACAACACTAGCCAAAAACATTCAGTACTTC,CASSNVGLETTLAKNIQYF
TRBJ1-2,TRBV7-8,TRBD1,17,TGTGCCAGCAGCTTACGTGTAGAGAGTAGGGGGCGCTATGGCTACACCTTC,CASSLRVESRGRYGYTF
TRBJ1-4,TRBV12-5,-,15,TGTGCTAGTGGTTCCTATAAGGCGGGTATTGAAAAACTGTTTTTT,CASGSYKAGIEKLFF
TRBJ1-2,TRBV15,TRBD1,15,TGTGCCACCAGAAGAACACAGGGGCATGGCTATGGCTACACCTTC,CATRRTQGHGYGYTF
TRBJ2-7,TRBV30,TRBD1,13,TGTGCCTGTTCCGGGACAGGGGTTTACGAGCAGTACTTC,CACSGTGVYEQYF
TRBJ2-1,TRBV27,-,19,TGTGCCAGCAGTCTAAACCCCCTCGTCCGGGAGAGCTCCTACAATGAGCAGTTCTTC,CASSLNPLVRESSYNEQFF
TRBJ1-1,TRBV9,TRBD1,15,TGTGCCAGCAGCGGGACAGGGAGATCTAACACTGAAGCTTTCTTT,CASSGTGRSNTEAFF
TRBJ2-5,TRBV5-4,TRBD2,16,TGTGCCAGCAGCCCCCAGACTAGCGGGGGGAGGGAGACCCAGTACTTC,CASSPQTSGGRETQYF
TRBJ2-5,TRBV2,TRBD2,16,TGTGCCAGCAGTGATGGTTTAGGCAGGGAGGGAGAGACCCAGTACTTC,CASSDGLGREGETQYF
TRBJ2-7,TRBV30,TRBD1,15,TGTGCCTGGGCAAACCCCTTACAGGGGGCGCGGGAGCAGTACTTC,CAWANPLQGAREQYF
TRBJ1-4,TRBV2,-,15,TGTGCCAGCAGCAACCGCAGGGTTGGGGATGAAAAACTGTTTTTT,CASSNRRVGDEKLFF
TRBJ1-2,TRBV7-9,-,16,TGTGCCAGCAGCCTCTCTACCGAAGACACCCACTATGGCTACACCTTC,CASSLSTEDTHYGYTF
TRBJ2-1,TRBV13,TRBD2,15,TGTGCCAGCAGCCCAGGGACTAGCGGGGGCAATGAGCAGTTCTTC,CASSPGTSGGNEQFF
TRBJ1-2,TRBV5-4,-,14,TGTGCCAGCAGCGAGCCACAGGGTTCGGCTGGCTACACCTTC,CASSEPQGSAGYTF
TRBJ2-2,TRBV7-3,TRBD1,17,TGTGCCAGCAGCTTAAACTGGCAGGGGGCGAACACCGGGGAGCTGTTTTTT,CASSLNWQGANTGELFF
TRBJ2-7,TRBV29-1,-,12,TGCAGCGTTGAACCAGGGAACCACGAGCAGTACTTC,CSVEPGNHEQYF
TRBJ1-1,TRBV19,-,16,TGTGCCAGTAGTATAGTTTGGGACATTGGAGACACTGAAGCTTTCTTT,CASSIVWDIGDTEAFF
TRBJ1-2,TRBV2,-,13,TGTGCCAGCAGTGCAGGCCTCGGTGATGGCTACACCTTC,CASSAGLGDGYTF
TRBJ1-3,TRBV19,-,14,TGTGCCAGTAGGCCCAGGGACTCTGGAAACACCATATATTTT,CASRPRDSGNTIYF
TRBJ1-2,TRBV19,TRBD1,14,TGTGCCAGTATAGGAGGGACAGGGCCCTATGGCTACACCTTC,CASIGGTGPYGYTF
TRBJ2-2,TRBV19,-,13,TGTGCCAGTACCACCGGAGGAGGACGGGCGCTGTTTTTT,CASTTGGGRALFF
TRBJ2-7,TRBV29-1,-,14,TGCAGCGTTGGCGGGGGGGACAGGTCCTACGAGCAGTACTTC,CSVGGGDRSYEQYF
TRBJ2-5,TRBV19,TRBD1,16,TGTGCCAGTAGTAGACAGATGGGACAGGGGTTGGAGACCCAGTACTTC,CASSRQMGQGLETQYF
TRBJ2-7,TRBV28,-,14,TGTGCCAGCAGTTTACGGGTCTCTACCTACGAGCAGTACTTC,CASSLRVSTYEQYF
TRBJ1-2,TRBV28,-,14,TGTGCCAGCAGTTTCGCAGGCCGGGGGTATGGCTACACCTTC,CASSFAGRGYGYTF
TRBJ2-1,TRBV9,TRBD2,15,TGTGCCAGCAGCCCCCAGGGAGGGTCCTACAATGAGCAGTTCTTC,CASSPQGGSYNEQFF